This entry lists 25 T cell receptor beta chains sequenced from one sample in a study of blood T cell repertoires in COVID-19. Using immunoSEQ multiplex PCR, the repertoire was profiled, and TCRdb retains in-frame clones only, with some absent. The table has roughly 11,000 clones, around 85% seen once; the top ten hold less than 6%. The sample comprised peripheral blood. The receptors were gathered from a human donor in a cohort sampled during active COVID-19.

This clone was observed once. V gene TRBV28 combines with J gene TRBJ1-3; no reliable D call. The CDR3 is made up of 14 amino acids. CDR1 and CDR2 (germline): MDHEN, SYDVKM. V lost 3 bases and J lost 3, with 9 bases in between. The CDR3 sequence: CASSFGGLGNTIYF. In nucleotides, the CDR3 is TGTGCCAGCAGTTTCGGTGGGCTTGGAAACACCATATATTTT.

The CDR3, as DNA: TGTGCCAGTGGGCAGGGTTTCACTGAAGCTTTCTTT. Translating gives CASGQGFTEAFF. V gene TRBV19 combines with J gene TRBJ1-1, with D possibly matching TRBD1 (5 bases). V was cut by 8 bases and J by 4 bases, with 11 bases left in between. Germline V gene sequence: CDR1 LNHDA, CDR2 SQIVND (reference sequence). The CDR3 has 12 amino acids.

This chain joins TRBV28 and TRBJ1-6; perhaps TRBD1 as D (6 bases). CDR3 size: 15 residues. V was clipped by 2 bases and J by 12 bases, with 17 bases between them. Germline CDR1 is MDHEN and CDR2 is SYDVKM. The CDR3 nucleotides are TGTGCCAGCAGTTTAGACGGCAGGGGAAAAGGACCCCTCCACTTT. Its translation: CASSLDGRGKGPLHF.

The chain couples TRBV6-1 to TRBJ2-7; D might be TRBD1 (6 bases). Germline CDR1 reads MNHNS; CDR2 reads SASEGT. V was shortened by 3 bases and J by 0 bases, with 12 bases between the two germline ends. The CDR3 has 15 amino acids. The CDR3 sequence is CASSDPRGASYEQYF. In DNA, the CDR3 is TGTGCCAGCAGTGACCCCAGGGGAGCCTCCTACGAGCAGTACTTC.

V gene TRBV4-2 combines with J gene TRBJ2-7, with 8 positions matching TRBD2. Trimming removed 0 bases from V and 5 bases from J; junction bases left unmatched: 3. The CDR3 has 14 amino acids. CDR1 LGHNA and CDR2 YNFKEQ come from the germline V gene. The CDR3 nucleotides are TGTGCCAGCAGCCAAGATGAGACTAGCGACGAGCAGTACTTC. This encodes CASSQDETSDEQYF.

The chain recombines TRBV29-1 with TRBJ1-2; D is perhaps TRBD1 (6 bases). This CDR3 region has 13 residues. Trimming removed 7 bases at V and 4 bases at J, with 16 bases between. Germline-derived CDR1 and CDR2 are SQVTM and ANQGSEA. In DNA, the CDR3 is TGCAGCGCCGCCGGGGGGCAAGGCTATGGCTACACCTTC. Encoded protein: CSAAGGQGYGYTF.

The chain links TRBV11-2 to TRBJ2-1, with 12 nucleotides matching TRBD2. CDR3 length equals 15 residues. Trimming removed 6 bases from V and 9 bases from J; junction bases left unmatched: 9. CDR1 is SGHAT and CDR2 is FQNNGV in the germline V gene. CDR3 coding DNA: TGTGCCAGCAGACCCGACCTAGCGGGAGGGCTTGAGCAGTTCTTC. This encodes CASRPDLAGGLEQFF.

This chain links TRBV10-1 with TRBJ2-3; 7 nucleotides agree with TRBD1. The CDR3 runs to 15 residues. In germline, CDR1 is WNHNN, CDR2 SYGVQD (reference sequence). The J segment lost 0 bases and the V segment lost 6 bases, leaving 6 bases of the junction unmatched. CDR3 sequence reads: CASSSSRGSTDTQYF. DNA for the CDR3: TGCGCCAGCAGCTCCTCCAGGGGGAGCACAGATACGCAGTATTTT.

The chain employs TRBV6-1 and TRBJ1-2; 7 bases match TRBD1. This CDR3 has 17 residues. The V gene end was trimmed by 2 bases and the J gene end by 3 bases; junction bases not matched to a gene: 12. CDR1 MNHNS and CDR2 SASEGT come from the germline V gene. CDR3 coding DNA: TGTGCCAGCAGTGAAAGGGTGTCAGGGGGGCCCTACTATGGCTACACCTTC. This encodes CASSERVSGGPYYGYTF.

The chain recombines TRBV5-4 with TRBJ1-1; weak D call: TRBD1 (6 bases). Germline V gene data show CDR1 as SGHNT and CDR2 as YYREEE (reference sequence). The CDR3 sequence is 14 residues long. Trimming shortened V by 4 bases and J by 2 bases, and 12 bases separated the two germline ends. CDR3 amino acids: CASSRAQGNTEAFF. CDR3 DNA sequence: TGTGCCAGCAGCCGGGCACAGGGAAACACTGAAGCTTTCTTT.

The chain carries TRBV27 and TRBJ1-3; D unresolved. Germline CDR1 is MNHEY and CDR2 is SMNVEV (reference sequence). The CDR3 length is 16 residues. V lost 5 bases to trimming and J lost 0 bases, with 14 bases between them. The chain's CDR3 is CASSPAQYRSGNTIYF. CDR3 bases: TGTGCCAGCAGTCCTGCACAGTATCGCTCTGGAAACACCATATATTTT.

The chain carries TRBV7-9 and TRBJ2-2, with D perhaps matching TRBD1 (6 bases). From germline, CDR1 is SEHNR and CDR2 FQNEAQ (reference sequence). The CDR3 length is 17 residues. The V and J ends lost 3 bases and 6 bases respectively, with 20 bases between them. The CDR3: CASSLWGQGDKSGELFF. As DNA, the CDR3 is TGTGCCAGCAGCTTGTGGGGACAAGGGGACAAATCCGGGGAGCTGTTTTTT. Combining the CDR3 with reference TRBV7-9 and TRBJ2-2 gives the whole variable domain DTGVSQNPRHKITKRGQNVTFRCDPISEHNRLYWYRQTLGQGPEFLTYFQNEAQLEKSRLLSDRFSAERPKGSFSTLEIQRTEQGDSAMYLCASSLWGQGDKSGELFFGEGSRLTVL.

The chain uses TRBV5-1 and TRBJ2-1; 7 bases are a match to TRBD2. V lost 0 bases to trimming and J lost 6 bases; unmatched junction nucleotides: 3. This CDR3 region has 14 residues. CDR1 and CDR2 (germline): SGHRS, YFSETQ. The CDR3 sequence is CASSLAGGTNEQFF. The CDR3 DNA reads as TGCGCCAGCAGCTTGGCGGGGGGAACCAATGAGCAGTTCTTC.

This rearrangement joins TRBV4-2 to TRBJ2-1, with 8 nucleotides matching TRBD1. The CDR3 is 16 residues long. The ends lost 0 bases at V and 8 bases at J; junction bases unmatched: 9. CDR1 and CDR2 (germline): LGHNA, YNFKEQ. The DNA for the CDR3 is TGTGCCAGCAGCCAAGAAATAGGGACAGGTGGCGATGAGCAGTTCTTC. Translation gives CASSQEIGTGGDEQFF.

The chain combines TRBV6-5 with TRBJ1-2, with 7 bases that match TRBD1. Germline-derived CDR1 and CDR2 are MNHEY and SVGAGI. The CDR3 extends over 14 amino acids. The J segment lost 2 bases and the V segment lost 7 bases, leaving 7 bases of the junction unmatched. Written as DNA, the CDR3 is TGTGCCAGCATGTCCGGACAGGAGAACTATGGCTACACCTTC. It codes for CASMSGQENYGYTF.

The gene calls are TRBV10-3 and TRBJ2-7; D gene unclear. This CDR3 region has 15 residues. Germline V gene data show CDR1 as ENHRY and CDR2 as SYGVKD. Trimming took off 2 bases at V and 2 bases at J, with 13 bases between the two ends. The DNA for the CDR3 is TGTGCCATCAGTGAGGTAATCCAGACTCCCTACGAGCAGTACTTC. It encodes CAISEVIQTPYEQYF.

This clone was seen only a few times. This rearrangement joins TRBV5-1 to TRBJ2-3, with TRBD1 as a possible D gene (6 bases). CDR3 size: 14 residues. The germline V gene encodes CDR1 SGHRS and CDR2 YFSETQ. Trimming stripped 1 base from V and 5 bases from J, with 11 bases between. The DNA of the CDR3 is TGCGCCAGCAGCTTGCTCAGGGGCGGAGATACGCAGTATTTT. The encoded protein is CASSLLRGGDTQYF.

The chain joins TRBV2 to TRBJ1-5; possible D gene TRBD1, 6 bases. V lost 6 bases, J lost 1 base, and 16 bases lay in between. CDR1 is SNHLY, CDR2 FYNNEI, per germline. The CDR3 is 16 amino acids. The CDR3 DNA reads TGTGCCAGCAGACGTGAAGGGGGGGAGAGCAATCAGCCCCAGCATTTT. This sequence encodes CASRREGGESNQPQHF.

The J gene is TRBJ2-7, the V gene TRBV5-1; 7 nucleotides line up with TRBD1. CDR3 length: 14 residues. CDR1 is SGHRS and CDR2 is YFSETQ in the germline V gene. Trimming took 4 bases from V and 2 from J; bases not matched to a gene: 6. The CDR3, as DNA: TGCGCCAGCAGCGCTACGGGACAGACCTACGAGCAGTACTTC. Encoded protein: CASSATGQTYEQYF.

J is TRBJ2-5 and V is TRBV28; TRBD1 matches 7 bases. The trim removed 6 bases at V and 4 bases at J, leaving 8 bases unmatched. The length of the CDR3 is 14 residues. Germline CDR1 and CDR2: MDHEN and SYDVKM. The CDR3 loop reads CASRRQGVVETQYF. The CDR3 coding sequence is TGTGCCAGCAGACGCCAGGGGGTTGTAGAGACCCAGTACTTC.

J is TRBJ1-1 and V is TRBV18; 8 nucleotides align to TRBD1. J gave up 1 base and V 6 bases, and 7 bases lay outside the gene matches. Germline V lookup: CDR1 KGHSH, CDR2 LQKENI. The CDR3 has 15 amino acids. In DNA form, the CDR3 reads TGTGCCAGCTCCCCTATGGACAGGGCGAACACTGAAGCTTTCTTT. The encoded protein is CASSPMDRANTEAFF.

This chain uses TRBV5-1 with TRBJ2-7; TRBD2 might be the D (6 bases). Trimming pared 7 bases from V and 2 bases from J, leaving 13 bases between. The CDR3 covers 13 residues. Germline V gives CDR1 SGHRS, CDR2 YFSETQ. This CDR3 reads CASGGTEAYEQYF. The CDR3 bases are TGCGCCAGCGGAGGGACGGAGGCCTACGAGCAGTACTTC.

V usage is TRBV4-3 and J usage is TRBJ2-7, with D perhaps TRBD2 (5 bases). Trimming removed 0 bases at V and 2 bases at J, with 8 bases between. There are 14 residues in the CDR3. Per germline, CDR1 LGHNA and CDR2 YSLEER. The CDR3, as DNA: TGCGCCAGCAGCCAAGATACGGGGACCTACGAGCAGTACTTC. Translated, it gives CASSQDTGTYEQYF.

The chain has TRBV4-2 and TRBJ1-4, with a weak D call TRBD1 (6 bases). Trimming took off 1 base at V and 6 bases at J, with 12 bases between the two ends. The CDR3 runs 15 residues. CDR1 is LGHNA and CDR2 is YNFKEQ in the germline V gene. The CDR3 spells CASSQGTGNYEKLFF. The CDR3 DNA follows: TGTGCCAGCAGCCAAGGTACAGGGAATTATGAAAAACTGTTTTTT.

As regards this clone: This CDR3 is also generated by other DNA sequences in the sample. The chain couples TRBV19 to TRBJ2-1; 9 bases are a match to TRBD1. V shed 6 bases, J shed 2 bases, and the junction held 11 bases outside the gene matches. The germline V gene encodes CDR1 LNHDA and CDR2 SQIVND (reference sequence). The CDR3 runs 17 residues. The CDR3: CASRTGTGGHPYNEQFF. CDR3 sequence (DNA): TGTGCCAGTAGAACCGGAACAGGGGGCCACCCCTACAATGAGCAGTTCTTC. The full variable domain, completed using reference TRBV19 and TRBJ2-1, is DGGITQSPKYLFRKEGQNVTLSCEQNLNHDAMYWYRQDPGQGLRLIYYSQIVNDFQKGDIAEGYSVSREKKESFPLTVTSAQKNPTAFYLCASRTGTGGHPYNEQFFGPGTRLTVL.